This T cell receptor beta chain was retrieved from a study of blood T cell repertoires in COVID-19. Study-level information: Acute-phase and convalescent COVID-19 samples originated in the United States, Italy and Spain. PBMCs, B-cell-depleted T cells, or T cells were the source of the cDNA or gDNA that made up the material.

Germline-derived CDR1 and CDR2 are SGHRS and YFSETQ. V was clipped by 4 bases and J by 6 bases; unmatched bases: 12. The length of the CDR3 is 16 residues. In the authors' workflow: Estimates of nucleated cell counts were drawn from the amplification of reference gene primers. Generated by immunoSEQ multiplex PCR, the TCRdb table keeps only in-frame clones and is missing some. V and J calls plus clone size are reproduced from that table; the DNA served to infer D and trimming. The sample holds around 100,000 clones; over 75% are singletons and the top ten take about 1.6%. This rearrangement joins TRBV5-1 to TRBJ2-4, with TRBD2 matching 8 bases. Sequenced sample: peripheral blood. The source is a man aged 45-65 years with acute or convalescent COVID-19. DNA of the CDR3: TGCGCCAGCAGCCCTTGGGGAGCGGGGGATTCAAACATTCAGTACTTC. Its translation: CASSPWGAGDSNIQYF.